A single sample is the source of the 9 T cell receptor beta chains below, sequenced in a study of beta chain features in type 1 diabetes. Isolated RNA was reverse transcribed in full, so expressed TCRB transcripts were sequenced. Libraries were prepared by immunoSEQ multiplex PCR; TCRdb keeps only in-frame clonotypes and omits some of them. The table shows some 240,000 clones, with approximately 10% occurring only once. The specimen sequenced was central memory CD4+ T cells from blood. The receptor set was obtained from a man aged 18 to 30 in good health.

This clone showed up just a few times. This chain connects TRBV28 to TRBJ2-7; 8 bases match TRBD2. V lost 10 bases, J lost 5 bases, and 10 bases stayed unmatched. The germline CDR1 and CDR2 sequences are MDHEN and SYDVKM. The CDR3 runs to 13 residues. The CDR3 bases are TGTGCCACACGACTAGCGAATTTCAACGAGCAGTACTTC. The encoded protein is CATRLANFNEQYF. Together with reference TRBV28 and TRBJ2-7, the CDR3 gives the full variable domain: DVKVTQSSRYLVKRTGEKVFLECVQDMDHENMFWYRQDPGLGLRLIYFSYDVKMKEKGDIPEGYSVSREKKERFSLILESASTNQTSMYLCATRLANFNEQYFGPGTRLTVT.

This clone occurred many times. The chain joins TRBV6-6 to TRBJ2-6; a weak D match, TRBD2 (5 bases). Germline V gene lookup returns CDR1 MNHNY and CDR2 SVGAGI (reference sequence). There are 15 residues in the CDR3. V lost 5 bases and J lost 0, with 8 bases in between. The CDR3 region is CASSLGSSGANVLTF. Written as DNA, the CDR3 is TGTGCCAGCAGTCTGGGGAGCTCTGGGGCCAACGTCCTGACTTTC.

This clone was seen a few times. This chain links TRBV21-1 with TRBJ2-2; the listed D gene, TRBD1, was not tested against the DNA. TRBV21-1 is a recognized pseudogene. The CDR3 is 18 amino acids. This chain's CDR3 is CASSTLTGGAGKPGELFF. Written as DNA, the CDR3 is TGTGCCAGCAGCACTCTTACAGGGGGCGCGGGTAAACCCGGGGAGCTGTTTTTT.

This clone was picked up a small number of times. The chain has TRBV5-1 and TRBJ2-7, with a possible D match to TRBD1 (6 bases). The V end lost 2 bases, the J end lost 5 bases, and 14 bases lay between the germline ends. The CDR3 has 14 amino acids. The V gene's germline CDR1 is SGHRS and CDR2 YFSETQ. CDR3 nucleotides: TGCGCCAGCAGCTTTGCAACCCAGGGGAACGAGCAGTACTTC. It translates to CASSFATQGNEQYF.

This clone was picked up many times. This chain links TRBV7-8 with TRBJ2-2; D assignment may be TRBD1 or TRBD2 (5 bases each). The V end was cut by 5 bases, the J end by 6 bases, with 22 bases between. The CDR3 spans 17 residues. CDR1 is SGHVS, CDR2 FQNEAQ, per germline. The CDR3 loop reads CASSTSPGRLTAGELFF. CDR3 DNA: TGTGCCAGCAGCACAAGCCCGGGACGCCTTACGGCCGGGGAGCTGTTTTTT. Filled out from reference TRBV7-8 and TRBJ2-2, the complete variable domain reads GAGVSQSPRYKVAKRGQDVALRCDPISGHVSLFWYQQALGQGPEFLTYFQNEAQLDKSGLPSDRFFAERPEGSVSTLKIQRTQQEDSAVYLCASSTSPGRLTAGELFFGEGSRLTVL.

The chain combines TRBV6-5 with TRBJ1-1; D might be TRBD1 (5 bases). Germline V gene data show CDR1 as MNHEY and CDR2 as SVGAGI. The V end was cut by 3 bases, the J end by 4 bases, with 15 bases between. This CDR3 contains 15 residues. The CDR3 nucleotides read TGTGCCAGCAGTTATAGCCCCAGGGTTGGCACTGAAGCTTTCTTT. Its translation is CASSYSPRVGTEAFF.

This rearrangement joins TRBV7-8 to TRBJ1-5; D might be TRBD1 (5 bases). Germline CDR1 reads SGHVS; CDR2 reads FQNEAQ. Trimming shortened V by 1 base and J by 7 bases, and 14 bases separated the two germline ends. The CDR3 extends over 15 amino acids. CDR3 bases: TGTGCCAGCAGCTTAGTGGGACCGGGGACCCAGCCCCAGCATTTT. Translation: CASSLVGPGTQPQHF.

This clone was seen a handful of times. As DNA, the CDR3 is TGCGCCAGCGCGACCTCGACAGGGTGGACAGATACGCAGTATTTT. It is translated as CASATSTGWTDTQYF. The gene calls are TRBV5-1 and TRBJ2-3; TRBD1 matches at 7 bases. This CDR3 spans 15 amino acids. With 7 bases clipped from V and 3 bases from J, the junction kept 11 bases outside the gene matches. Per germline, CDR1 SGHRS and CDR2 YFSETQ. The full variable domain, with the rest looked up from reference TRBV5-1 and TRBJ2-3, is KAGVTQTPRYLIKTRGQQVTLSCSPISGHRSVSWYQQTPGQGLQFLFEYFSETQRNKGNFPGRFSGRQFSNSRSEMNVSTLELGDSALYLCASATSTGWTDTQYFGPGTRLTVL.

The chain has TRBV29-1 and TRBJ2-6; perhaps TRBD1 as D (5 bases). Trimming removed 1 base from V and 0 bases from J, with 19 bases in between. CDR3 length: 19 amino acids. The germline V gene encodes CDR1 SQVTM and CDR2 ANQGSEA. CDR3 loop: CSVEVGAETLHSGANVLTF. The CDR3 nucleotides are TGCAGCGTTGAAGTTGGGGCGGAGACACTACACTCTGGGGCCAACGTCCTGACTTTC.